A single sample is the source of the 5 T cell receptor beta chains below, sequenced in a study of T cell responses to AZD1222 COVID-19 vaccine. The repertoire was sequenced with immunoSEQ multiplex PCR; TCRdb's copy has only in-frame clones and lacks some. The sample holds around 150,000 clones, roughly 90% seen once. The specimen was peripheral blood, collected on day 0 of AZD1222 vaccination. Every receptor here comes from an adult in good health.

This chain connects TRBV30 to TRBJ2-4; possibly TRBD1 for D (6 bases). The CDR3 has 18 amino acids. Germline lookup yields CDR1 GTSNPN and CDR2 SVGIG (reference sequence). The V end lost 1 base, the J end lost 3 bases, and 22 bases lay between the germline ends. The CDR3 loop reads CAWSDPGHPLVGKNIQYF. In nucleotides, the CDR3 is TGTGCCTGGAGTGATCCGGGACATCCCCTGGTAGGCAAAAACATTCAGTACTTC.

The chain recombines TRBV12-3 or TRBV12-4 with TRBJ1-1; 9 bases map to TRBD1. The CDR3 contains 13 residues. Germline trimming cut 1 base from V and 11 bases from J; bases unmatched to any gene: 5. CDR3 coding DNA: TGTGCCAGCAGTTTAGACAGGGGGCAAGACGCTTTCTTT. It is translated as CASSLDRGQDAFF.

In DNA form, the CDR3 reads TGTGCCAGCAGTTTACTCGCCTCCTATAATTCACCCCTCCACTTT. Translation gives CASSLLASYNSPLHF. This chain joins TRBV28 and TRBJ1-6, with D unclear. CDR1 and CDR2 from the germline V gene are MDHEN and SYDVKM. The CDR3 extends over 15 amino acids. V was trimmed by 2 bases and J by 0 bases, leaving 5 bases between them.

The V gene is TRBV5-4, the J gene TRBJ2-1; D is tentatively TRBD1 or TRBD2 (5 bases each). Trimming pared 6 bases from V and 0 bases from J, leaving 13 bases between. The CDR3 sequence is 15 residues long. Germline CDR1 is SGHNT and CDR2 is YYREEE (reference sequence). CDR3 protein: CASTREGSSYNEQFF. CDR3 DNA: TGTGCCAGCACCCGTGAGGGGAGCTCCTACAATGAGCAGTTCTTC.

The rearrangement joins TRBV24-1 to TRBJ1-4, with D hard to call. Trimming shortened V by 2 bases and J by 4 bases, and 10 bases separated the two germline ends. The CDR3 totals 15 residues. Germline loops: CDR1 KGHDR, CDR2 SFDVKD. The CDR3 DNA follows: TGTGCCACCAGTGATTCTACCGGACTTAATGAAAAACTGTTTTTT. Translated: CATSDSTGLNEKLFF.